One sample yielded the 23 T cell receptor beta chains listed below, sequenced in a study of blood T cell repertoires in COVID-19. The repertoire was sequenced with immunoSEQ multiplex PCR; TCRdb's copy has only in-frame clones and lacks some. Found here are under 80,000 clones, approximately 90% of them singletons; the top ten hold 3.5% to 5%. The sample taken for sequencing was peripheral blood. Source of these receptors: a man between 65 and 85 years old with active COVID-19.

The rearrangement links TRBV5-1 to TRBJ1-2, with D unresolved. The germline V gene has CDR1 SGHRS and CDR2 YFSETQ. The CDR3 spans 13 residues. V was pared by 1 base and J by 4 bases, with 8 bases between. In DNA form, the CDR3 reads TGCGCCAGCAGCTTGCAGACTTCCTATGGCTACACCTTC. Protein: CASSLQTSYGYTF.

The chain employs TRBV6-5 and TRBJ1-2, with a tentative D call TRBD1 (5 bases). Germline V gene lookup returns CDR1 MNHEY and CDR2 SVGAGI. V was clipped by 5 bases and J by 0 bases, with 10 bases between them. This CDR3 contains 14 residues. In DNA, the CDR3 is TGTGCCAGCAGTCCTTCGACAGCTAACTATGGCTACACCTTC. The encoded protein is CASSPSTANYGYTF.

The genes are TRBV7-9 and TRBJ2-1; the match to TRBD2 covers 7 bases. After removal of 0 bases from V and 7 bases from J, the junction contained 9 bases not matched to a gene. The CDR3 runs 16 residues. The germline V gene has CDR1 SEHNR and CDR2 FQNEAQ (reference sequence). Written as DNA, the CDR3 is TGTGCCAGCAGCTTAGCGTCGGCGGTTAGCGGGAATGAGCAGTTCTTC. Translated, it gives CASSLASAVSGNEQFF.

This clone was recorded only once. This rearrangement joins TRBV9 to TRBJ2-1, with 10 bases aligning to TRBD2. Trimming took 0 bases from V and 5 from J; bases not matched to a gene: 5. There are 16 residues in the CDR3. Germline assignment: CDR1 SGDLS and CDR2 YYNGEE. The CDR3 here is CASSVARTSGNNEQFF. CDR3 DNA: TGTGCCAGCAGCGTAGCTAGGACTAGCGGAAACAATGAGCAGTTCTTC.

The rearrangement uses TRBV7-6 and TRBJ2-5; weak D call: TRBD1 (5 bases). This CDR3 has 15 amino acids. Germline assignment: CDR1 SGHVS and CDR2 FNYEAQ. Trimming removed 5 bases from V and 1 base from J, with 14 bases in between. The CDR3: CASSQPGITQETQYF. The CDR3 DNA sequence: TGTGCCAGCAGCCAACCAGGGATTACCCAAGAGACCCAGTACTTC.

This clone has more than one count but fewer than ten. This rearrangement joins TRBV24-1 to TRBJ1-5; TRBD1 agrees at 11 bases. The CDR3 has 15 residues. The junction had 3 bases not matched to a gene; V was cut back by 3 bases and J by 6 bases. Looked up from germline, CDR1 is KGHDR and CDR2 is SFDVKD. The CDR3 sequence: CATSDGQGAGQPQHF. CDR3 DNA sequence: TGTGCCACCAGTGATGGACAGGGGGCGGGTCAGCCCCAGCATTTT.

This chain joins TRBV19 and TRBJ2-1; 10 bases match TRBD2. The CDR3 is 16 amino acids. Per germline, CDR1 LNHDA and CDR2 SQIVND (reference sequence). The junction had 10 bases not matched to a gene; V was cut back by 6 bases and J by 5 bases. CDR3 amino acids: CASRSPGLADNNEQFF. The CDR3 DNA is TGTGCCAGTAGGTCGCCCGGACTAGCGGACAACAATGAGCAGTTCTTC. The full variable domain, completed using reference TRBV19 and TRBJ2-1, is DGGITQSPKYLFRKEGQNVTLSCEQNLNHDAMYWYRQDPGQGLRLIYYSQIVNDFQKGDIAEGYSVSREKKESFPLTVTSAQKNPTAFYLCASRSPGLADNNEQFFGPGTRLTVL.

The chain employs TRBV11-2 and TRBJ2-1; TRBD2 matches 8 bases. Germline trimming cut 0 bases from V and 8 bases from J; bases unmatched to any gene: 9. CDR1 and CDR2 from the germline V gene are SGHAT and FQNNGV. The CDR3 loop spans 16 amino acids. The CDR3 DNA sequence: TGTGCCAGCAGCTTAGATCGGGCGGGAGGAGTCGATGAGCAGTTCTTC. It encodes CASSLDRAGGVDEQFF.

The V and J genes are TRBV5-1 and TRBJ2-7, with 8 bases matching TRBD1. The CDR3 sequence is 14 residues long. Germline lookup yields CDR1 SGHRS and CDR2 YFSETQ. Unmatched junction bases numbered 5, after V lost 4 bases and J lost 2 bases. CDR3 sequence: CASSRDRGPYEQYF. Written as DNA, the CDR3 is TGCGCCAGCAGCCGCGACAGGGGTCCCTACGAGCAGTACTTC.

This chain links TRBV19 with TRBJ1-5; 9 positions match TRBD1. There are 15 residues in the CDR3. Germline V gene sequence: CDR1 LNHDA, CDR2 SQIVND (reference sequence). The J segment lost 1 base and the V segment lost 7 bases, leaving 5 bases of the junction unmatched. The CDR3 coding sequence is TGTGCCAGTAACCCCGGGACAGGGAGCAATCAGCCCCAGCATTTT. The encoded protein is CASNPGTGSNQPQHF.

This clone is a singleton in its sample. The chain uses TRBV11-2 and TRBJ2-1, with 11 bases lining up with TRBD2. Germline assignment: CDR1 SGHAT and CDR2 FQNNGV. The V and J ends lost 2 bases and 3 bases, in that order; junction bases with no gene match: 3. The CDR3 covers 16 residues. CDR3 region: CASSLPTSGSYNEQFF. The CDR3 nucleotides are TGTGCCAGCAGCTTACCCACTAGCGGGAGCTACAATGAGCAGTTCTTC.

The chain combines TRBV2 with TRBJ2-7; the match to TRBD2 covers 7 bases. Germline V CDR1 and CDR2: SNHLY, FYNNEI. The V segment lost 6 bases and the J segment 2 bases; nucleotides outside the gene matches: 7. The CDR3 sequence is 14 residues long. CDR3 DNA: TGTGCCAGCAGGCTCGGGACTACCGCCTACGAGCAGTACTTC. As protein: CASRLGTTAYEQYF.

The CDR3, as DNA: TGTGCCAGCAGTCCGGGGACAGGGGGAGGCACCACGAAGAATGAAAAACTGTTTTTT. It yields the protein CASSPGTGGGTTKNEKLFF. The chain uses TRBV6-2 or TRBV6-3 and TRBJ1-4; TRBD1 matches 11 bases. V shed 5 bases and J 5 bases; nucleotides not matched to a gene: 16. The CDR3 covers 19 residues. CDR1 MNHEY and CDR2 SVGEGT come from the germline V gene.

The chain uses TRBV27 and TRBJ2-1, with 9 positions matching TRBD1. This CDR3 region has 16 residues. CDR1 and CDR2 (germline): MNHEY, SMNVEV (reference sequence). V gave up 7 bases and J gave up 7 bases; unmatched junction bases: 14. CDR3 residues: CASTQGTGMRTNEQFF. The CDR3 bases are TGTGCCAGCACCCAGGGGACAGGGATGAGGACAAATGAGCAGTTCTTC.

The V gene is TRBV5-4, the J gene TRBJ2-7; no firm D call. The length of the CDR3 is 13 residues. Germline assignment: CDR1 SGHNT and CDR2 YYREEE (reference sequence). V lost 0 bases to trimming and J lost 0 bases, with 4 bases between them. CDR3 sequence (DNA): TGTGCCAGCAGCTTGGGACACTCCTACGAGCAGTACTTC. Protein sequence: CASSLGHSYEQYF.

V gene TRBV5-6 combines with J gene TRBJ1-1; tentatively, D is TRBD1 (5 bases). This CDR3 has 15 residues. Looked up from germline, CDR1 is SGHDT and CDR2 is YYEEEE. V dropped 3 bases and J dropped 4 bases, with 16 bases sitting between them. CDR3 coding DNA: TGTGCCAGCAGCTGGCGGGGGTCCTTGGGCACTGAAGCTTTCTTT. Protein sequence: CASSWRGSLGTEAFF.

V usage is TRBV9 and J usage is TRBJ2-2; 12 nucleotides match TRBD2. The CDR3 length is 20 residues. The trim removed 0 bases at V and 0 bases at J, leaving 9 bases unmatched. Germline CDR1 SGDLS, CDR2 YYNGEE. CDR3 bases: TGTGCCAGCAGCGTAGCTATCGGACTAGCGGGGCGGGCGAACACCGGGGAGCTGTTTTTT. Protein: CASSVAIGLAGRANTGELFF.

The CDR3 DNA follows: TGTGCCACCAGCAGAGATTCGGAGGGTTCAGATACGCAGTATTTT. As protein: CATSRDSEGSDTQYF. The J gene is TRBJ2-3, the V gene TRBV15; a possible D gene is TRBD2 (6 bases). The CDR3 has 15 amino acids. The germline V and J ends were trimmed by 0 bases and 4 bases, with 11 bases remaining between them. The germline V gene has CDR1 LNHNV and CDR2 YYDKDF (reference sequence).

The rearrangement uses TRBV6-2 or TRBV6-3 and TRBJ2-1; 12 bases agree with TRBD2. The CDR3 consists of 19 residues. Germline CDR1 and CDR2: MNHEY and SVGEGT. V was pared by 7 bases and J by 7 bases, with 20 bases of the junction left unmatched. CDR3 in amino acids: CASTPLGPRLAGVRNEQFF. DNA of the CDR3: TGTGCCAGCACCCCCCTGGGGCCGAGACTAGCGGGAGTTCGGAATGAGCAGTTCTTC.

The V and J genes are TRBV7-3 and TRBJ2-2; D not resolved. The CDR3 has 13 amino acids. Germline lookup yields CDR1 SGHTA and CDR2 FQGTGA. Trimming cost V 5 bases and J 7 bases, with 11 bases left between them. CDR3 coding DNA: TGTGCCAGCAGCCCCAATCTGAGCGGGGAGCTGTTTTTT. It is translated as CASSPNLSGELFF.

This clone turned up a few times. V gene TRBV30 combines with J gene TRBJ1-5; D perhaps matches TRBD1 (5 bases). Germline-derived CDR1 and CDR2 are GTSNPN and SVGIG (reference sequence). The CDR3 is 12 amino acids. V dropped 0 bases and J dropped 6 bases, with 6 bases sitting between them. CDR3 sequence: CAWSVGAQPQHF. As DNA, the CDR3 is TGTGCCTGGAGTGTAGGGGCTCAGCCCCAGCATTTT.

This rearrangement joins TRBV7-9 to TRBJ2-7, with TRBD2 identical over 8 bases. Germline trimming cut 0 bases from V and 2 bases from J; bases unmatched to any gene: 6. Germline V gene sequence: CDR1 SEHNR, CDR2 FQNEAQ (reference sequence). The CDR3 sequence is 16 residues long. The CDR3 here is CASSLAKLAGPYEQYF. The CDR3 bases are TGTGCCAGCAGCTTAGCGAAATTAGCGGGACCCTACGAGCAGTACTTC.

The chain has TRBV5-6 and TRBJ1-1, with a possible D match to TRBD1 (6 bases). CDR3 length: 12 amino acids. V shed 4 bases and J shed 11 bases, with 15 bases lying between them. CDR1 and CDR2 from the germline V gene are SGHDT and YYEEEE. This CDR3 reads CASSQGRVGAFF. The CDR3 bases are TGTGCCAGCAGCCAGGGGAGGGTTGGGGCTTTCTTT.